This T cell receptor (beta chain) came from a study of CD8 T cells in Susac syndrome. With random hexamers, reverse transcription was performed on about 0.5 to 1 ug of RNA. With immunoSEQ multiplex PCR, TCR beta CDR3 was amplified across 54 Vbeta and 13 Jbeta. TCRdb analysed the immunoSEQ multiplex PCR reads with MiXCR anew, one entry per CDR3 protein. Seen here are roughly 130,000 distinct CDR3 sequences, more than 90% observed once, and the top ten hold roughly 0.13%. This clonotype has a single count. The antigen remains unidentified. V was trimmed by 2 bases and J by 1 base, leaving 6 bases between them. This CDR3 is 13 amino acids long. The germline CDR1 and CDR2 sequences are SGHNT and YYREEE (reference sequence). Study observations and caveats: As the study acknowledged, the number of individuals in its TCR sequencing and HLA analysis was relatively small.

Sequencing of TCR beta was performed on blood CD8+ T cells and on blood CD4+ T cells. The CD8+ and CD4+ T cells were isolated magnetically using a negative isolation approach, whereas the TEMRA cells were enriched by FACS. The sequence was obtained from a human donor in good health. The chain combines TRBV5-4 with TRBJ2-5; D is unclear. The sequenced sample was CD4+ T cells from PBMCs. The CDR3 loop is CASSFPSQETQYF. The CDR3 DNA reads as TGTGCCAGCAGCTTTCCCAGCCAAGAGACCCAGTACTTC.